This TCR beta chain was sequenced in a study of cytomegalovirus exposure and HLA in healthy donors. Germline CDR1 LNHNV, CDR2 YYDKDF (reference sequence). This CDR3 spans 16 amino acids. With 1 base removed from V and 2 bases from J, the gap between germline ends came to 12 bases. The study's findings and limits: A later analysis appeared to link common viral pathogens to several of the most significant clusters.

The PCR ran on 60 Vbeta and 13 Jbeta primers. Sequencing used immunoSEQ multiplex PCR; TCRdb keeps in-frame clones, though not all of them. This table holds about 150,000 clones, 64% found once. This clone is labeled as medium-sized (0.01 to 0.1%). The antigen remains unidentified. V usage is TRBV15 and J usage is TRBJ1-3; a weak D match, TRBD1 (6 bases). This TCR came from a middle-aged woman in good health and CMV-seronegative. The sequencing sample was made of PBMCs. This CDR3 reads CATSRVGGRAGNTIYF. For the CDR3, the DNA is TGTGCCACCAGCAGAGTCGGGGGGCGGGCTGGAAACACCATATATTTT.